This is a list of T cell receptor beta chains from one sample in a study of human CD8 memory T cell subsets. TCRdb processed the 5' RACE reads anew with MiXCR; each CDR3 protein has one entry. The sample has around 8,200 distinct CDR3 sequences, around 4.2% seen once. Sample: CD8+ T cells from PBMCs. Receptors were obtained from a human donor in good health. CDR3s leave out the opening cysteine and the closing phenylalanine or tryptophan. Fields, in order: J gene, V gene, CDR3 protein.

>TRBJ2-7|TRBV6-5
ASSYNGYDSYEQY
>TRBJ2-1|TRBV5-4
ASSGDGVDLQYLYNEQF
>TRBJ2-1|TRBV6-6
ASGGLYNEQF
>TRBJ2-7|TRBV20-1
SARDGARSYEQY
>TRBJ2-3|TRBV15
ATSARDFTTEDTQY
>TRBJ2-4|TRBV29-1
SVVGENKNIQY
>TRBJ2-7|TRBV10-3
AISENAVAGGPGSYEQY
>TRBJ1-1|TRBV7-8
ASSERTGGTPVGRNTEAF
>TRBJ2-1|TRBV7-8
ASSYAAREGDEQF
>TRBJ1-5|TRBV12-3/TRBV12-4
ASSPRQGLTNQPQH
>TRBJ1-3|TRBV19
ASSISSGSGNTIY
>TRBJ2-1|TRBV6-2/TRBV6-3
ASSLNSGEEQF
>TRBJ1-1|TRBV7-9
ASTWLNTEAF
>TRBJ2-3|TRBV11-2
ASSAGGGVTDTQY
>TRBJ1-2|TRBV5-4
ASSYSGQGNYGYT
>TRBJ2-7|TRBV6-2/TRBV6-3
ASSLGLAGGFYEQY
>TRBJ2-2|TRBV27
ASRSEGELF
>TRBJ2-1|TRBV18
ASSPYRTGGGWSYNEQF
>TRBJ2-3|TRBV19
ASSVRSSRGDTQY
>TRBJ2-2|TRBV5-1
ASSLRDRGRLGRTGELF
>TRBJ1-3|TRBV28
ASTPPSEVGAIY
>TRBJ2-2|TRBV24-1
ATSDQGQDTGELF
>TRBJ1-5|TRBV28
ASSPDYKSNQPQH
>TRBJ2-7|TRBV7-9
ASSPDAGYEQY
>TRBJ2-2|TRBV13
ASSLGAGSTGELF
>TRBJ2-3|TRBV6-4
ASSDGQGGPDTQY
>TRBJ1-3|TRBV28
ASSPGSSGNTIY
>TRBJ2-1|TRBV6-4
ASSAEDREYNEQF
>TRBJ2-1|TRBV7-8
ASSPGTGANNEQF
>TRBJ1-6|TRBV6-5
ASSQQLANSSPLH
>TRBJ2-1|TRBV6-6
ASRGAGPSSYNEQF
>TRBJ1-1|TRBV4-1
ASNQGTGAEFRGTEAF
>TRBJ2-1|TRBV20-1
SAKRPTSEINEQF
>TRBJ1-1|TRBV7-9
ASSPTGMNTEAF
>TRBJ2-5|TRBV5-6
ASSPNPGLAGSETQY
>TRBJ2-7|TRBV7-9
ASSGLRGTSYEQY
>TRBJ2-2|TRBV20-1
SARDQRSPNTGELF
>TRBJ2-7|TRBV28
ASMGGVGEQY
>TRBJ2-2|TRBV2
ASTSQGADTGELF
>TRBJ1-1|TRBV7-9
ASSPLTGMNTEAF
>TRBJ2-5|TRBV28
ASSFSVGRRSQETQY
>TRBJ2-7|TRBV7-9
ASSPFSTATYEQY
>TRBJ1-1|TRBV4-1
ASSPRLGANTEAF
>TRBJ2-5|TRBV20-1
SARDMTSGGLETQY
>TRBJ1-1|TRBV4-3
ASSPSRDNPYEAF
>TRBJ2-3|TRBV5-4
ASSLRWDNLDTQY
>TRBJ2-7|TRBV7-2
ASSLGTGPYEQY
>TRBJ1-1|TRBV6-2/TRBV6-3
ASSWASGDYTEAF
>TRBJ1-5|TRBV7-9
ASSLAGTGFSQPQH
>TRBJ2-1|TRBV29-1
SVSGTGGHNEQF
>TRBJ2-1|TRBV19
ASHLGHEYNEQF
>TRBJ2-7|TRBV7-9
ASSFDGTGDYEQY
>TRBJ2-7|TRBV4-1
ASSQEVRPALY
>TRBJ2-1|TRBV29-1
SGEQGFDEQF
>TRBJ2-1|TRBV5-4
ASSSTDYNEQF
>TRBJ1-1|TRBV3-1
ASGSEREMNTEAF
>TRBJ2-5|TRBV4-1
ASSQMIDRVQETQY
>TRBJ2-7|TRBV29-1
SVVIGDTYEQY
>TRBJ1-5|TRBV4-1
ASSQTSGRVNQPQH